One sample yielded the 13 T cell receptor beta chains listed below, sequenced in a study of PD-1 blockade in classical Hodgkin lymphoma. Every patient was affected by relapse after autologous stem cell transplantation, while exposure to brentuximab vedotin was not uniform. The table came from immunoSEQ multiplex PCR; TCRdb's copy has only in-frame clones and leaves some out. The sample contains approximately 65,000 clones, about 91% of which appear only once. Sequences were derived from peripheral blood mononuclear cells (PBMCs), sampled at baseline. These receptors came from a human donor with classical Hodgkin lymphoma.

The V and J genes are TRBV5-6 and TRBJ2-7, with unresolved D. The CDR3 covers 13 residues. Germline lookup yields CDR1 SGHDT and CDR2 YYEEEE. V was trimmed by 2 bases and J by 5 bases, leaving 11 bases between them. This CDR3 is CASSLGSRDEQYF. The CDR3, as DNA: TGTGCCAGCAGCTTAGGGTCACGCGACGAGCAGTACTTC.

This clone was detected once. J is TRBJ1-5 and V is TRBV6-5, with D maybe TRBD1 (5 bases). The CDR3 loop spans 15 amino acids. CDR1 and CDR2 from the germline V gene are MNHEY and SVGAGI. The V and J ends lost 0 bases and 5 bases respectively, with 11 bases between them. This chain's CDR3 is CASSYSGTRDQPQHF. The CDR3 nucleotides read TGTGCCAGCAGTTACTCCGGGACGAGGGATCAGCCCCAGCATTTT.

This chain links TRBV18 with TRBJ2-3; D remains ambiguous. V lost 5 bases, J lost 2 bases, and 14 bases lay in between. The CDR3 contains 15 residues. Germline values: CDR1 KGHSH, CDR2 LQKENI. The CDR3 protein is CASSSYSINTDTQYF. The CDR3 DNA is TGTGCCAGCTCATCTTACAGCATTAACACAGATACGCAGTATTTT.

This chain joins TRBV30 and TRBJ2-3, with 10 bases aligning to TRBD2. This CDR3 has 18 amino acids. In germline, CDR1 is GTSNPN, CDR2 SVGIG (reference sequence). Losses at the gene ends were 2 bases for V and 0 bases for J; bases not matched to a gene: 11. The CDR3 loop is CAWSSPAGGHGSTDTQYF. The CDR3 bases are TGTGCCTGGAGTTCTCCAGCGGGGGGGCACGGGAGCACAGATACGCAGTATTTT.

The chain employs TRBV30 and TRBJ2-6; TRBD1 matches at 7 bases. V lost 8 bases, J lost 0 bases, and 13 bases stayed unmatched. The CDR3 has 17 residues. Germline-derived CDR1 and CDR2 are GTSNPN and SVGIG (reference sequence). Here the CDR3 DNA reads TGTGCCGTACACCGGGACAGAGACTTCTCTGGGGCCAACGTCCTGACTTTC. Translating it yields CAVHRDRDFSGANVLTF.

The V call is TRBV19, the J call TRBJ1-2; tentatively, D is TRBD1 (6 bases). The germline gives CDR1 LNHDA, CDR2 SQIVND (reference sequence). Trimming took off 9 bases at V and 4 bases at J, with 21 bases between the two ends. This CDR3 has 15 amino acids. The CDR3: CASTVGGGAGYGYTF. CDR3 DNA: TGTGCCAGCACGGTCGGGGGGGGCGCTGGCTATGGCTACACCTTC.

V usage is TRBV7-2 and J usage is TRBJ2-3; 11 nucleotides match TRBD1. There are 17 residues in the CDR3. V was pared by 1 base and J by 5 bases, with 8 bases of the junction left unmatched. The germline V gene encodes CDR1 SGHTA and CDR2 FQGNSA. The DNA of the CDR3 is TGTGCCAGCAGCTTAGGGTGGGGGACAGGGGGTCAAGATACGCAGTATTTT. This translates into CASSLGWGTGGQDTQYF.

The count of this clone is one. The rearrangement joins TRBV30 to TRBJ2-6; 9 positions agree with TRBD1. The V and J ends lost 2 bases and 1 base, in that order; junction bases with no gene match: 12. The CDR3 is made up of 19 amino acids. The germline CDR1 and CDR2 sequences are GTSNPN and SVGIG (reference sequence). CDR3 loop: CAWSPGGTGGRSGANVLTF. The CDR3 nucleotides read TGTGCCTGGAGTCCCGGGGGAACAGGGGGCCGTTCTGGGGCCAACGTCCTGACTTTC.

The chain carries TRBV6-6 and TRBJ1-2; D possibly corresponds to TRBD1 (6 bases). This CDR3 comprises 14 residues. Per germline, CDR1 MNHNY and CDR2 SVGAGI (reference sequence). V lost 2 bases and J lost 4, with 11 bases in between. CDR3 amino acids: CASSYPQDSYGYTF. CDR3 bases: TGTGCCAGCAGTTACCCACAGGACAGCTATGGCTACACCTTC.

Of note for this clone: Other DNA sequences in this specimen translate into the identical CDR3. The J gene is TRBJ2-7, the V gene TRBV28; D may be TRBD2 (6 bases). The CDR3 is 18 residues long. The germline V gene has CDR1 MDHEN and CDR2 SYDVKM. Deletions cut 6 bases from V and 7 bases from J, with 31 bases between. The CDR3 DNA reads TGTGCCAGCAGCTCCCAGGAAACGCGGGCGGGGAGCCGAGGGGAGCAGTACTTC. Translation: CASSSQETRAGSRGEQYF.

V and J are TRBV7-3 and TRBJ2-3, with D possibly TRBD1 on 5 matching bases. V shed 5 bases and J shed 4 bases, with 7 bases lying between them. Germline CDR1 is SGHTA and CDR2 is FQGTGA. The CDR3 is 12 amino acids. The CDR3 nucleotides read TGTGCCAGCAGCCTAGGGGCAGATACGCAGTATTTT. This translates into CASSLGADTQYF.

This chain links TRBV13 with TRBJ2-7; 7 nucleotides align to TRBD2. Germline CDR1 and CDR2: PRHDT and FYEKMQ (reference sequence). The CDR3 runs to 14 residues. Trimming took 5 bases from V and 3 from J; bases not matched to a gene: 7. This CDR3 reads CASSPGLEVYEQYF. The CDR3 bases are TGTGCCAGCAGCCCCGGACTAGAAGTCTACGAGCAGTACTTC.

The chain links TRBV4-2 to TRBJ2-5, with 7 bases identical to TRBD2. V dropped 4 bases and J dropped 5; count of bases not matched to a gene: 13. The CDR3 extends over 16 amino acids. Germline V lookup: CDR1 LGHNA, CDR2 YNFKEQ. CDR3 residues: CASSPLQAGVVETQYF. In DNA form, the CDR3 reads TGTGCCAGCAGCCCTCTTCAGGCGGGGGTGGTGGAGACCCAGTACTTC.